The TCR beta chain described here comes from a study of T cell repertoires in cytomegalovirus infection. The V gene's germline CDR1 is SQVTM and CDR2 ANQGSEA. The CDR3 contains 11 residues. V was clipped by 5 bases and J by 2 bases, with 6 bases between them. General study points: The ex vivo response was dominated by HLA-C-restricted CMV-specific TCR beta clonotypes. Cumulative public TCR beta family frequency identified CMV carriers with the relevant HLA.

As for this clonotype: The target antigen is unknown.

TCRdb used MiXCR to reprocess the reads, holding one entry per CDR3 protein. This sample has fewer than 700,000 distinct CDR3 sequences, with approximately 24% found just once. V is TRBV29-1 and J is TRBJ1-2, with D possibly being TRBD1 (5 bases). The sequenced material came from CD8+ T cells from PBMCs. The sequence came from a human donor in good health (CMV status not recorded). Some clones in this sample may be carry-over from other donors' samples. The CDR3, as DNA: TGCAGCGTTCGGGACAACTATGGCTACACCTTC. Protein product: CSVRDNYGYTF.